The present entry profiles one T cell receptor beta chain with its context. The sample belongs to a study of shared clonotypes between healthy human individuals. Assay: immunoSEQ multiplex PCR; the TCRdb copy retains only in-frame clones and omits some. The data show roughly 1.4 million clones, 98% seen once. CDR1 is SGHAT, CDR2 FQNNGV, per germline. Trimming removed 0 bases from V and 5 bases from J, with 10 bases in between. There are 14 residues in the CDR3. The sequencing sample was made of naive CD4+ T cells sorted from blood. Documented subset: CD45RA+ positively selected. V usage is TRBV11-2 and J usage is TRBJ1-2; D unresolved. This TCR came from a man aged 25-40 years in good health. CDR3 protein: CASSLDRVTYGYTF. The CDR3 region has the DNA TGTGCCAGCAGCTTAGATCGCGTCACTTATGGCTACACCTTC. The full variable domain, with the rest looked up from reference TRBV11-2 and TRBJ1-2, is EAGVAQSPRYKIIEKRQSVAFWCNPISGHATLYWYQQILGQGPKLLIQFQNNGVVDDSQLPKDRFSAERLKGVDSTLKIQPAKLEDSAVYLCASSLDRVTYGYTFGSGTRLTVV.